The rows below give T cell receptor beta chains drawn from one sample of a study of brain T cells in children with intractable seizures. Produced via immunoSEQ multiplex PCR; TCRdb's table is partial and in-frame only. The table includes roughly 1,400 clones, 80% to 90% detected once. The sample in question was resected brain tissue, obtained at surgery. The receptors were sampled from a boy aged 5-17 years with focal cortical dysplasia and intractable seizures. The CDR3 runs from the conserved cysteine through the conserved F or W. The D gene is left open where the match is weak. Not every row has a clone size; where given, it reads once, few, many or a size class.

V: TRBV7-3
D: NA
J: TRBJ2-3
size: NA
DNA: TGTGCCAGCAGGGAAACGTCATGGGGAGATACGCAGTATTTT
CDR3: CASRETSWGDTQYF

V: TRBV27
D: NA
J: TRBJ1-6
size: NA
DNA: TGTGCCAGCAGTTTACGCCGTGCCTACCAAGCCCTCCACTTT
CDR3: CASSLRRAYQALHF

V: TRBV3-1/TRBV3-2
D: NA
J: TRBJ2-1
size: NA
DNA: TGTGCCAGCAGCTTACCTTACAATGAGCAGTTCTTC
CDR3: CASSLPYNEQFF

V: TRBV5-6
D: TRBD1
J: TRBJ2-1
size: NA
DNA: TGTGCCAGCAGCTTGGCAGGGGGCGTTTTGTCCTACAATGAGCAGTTCTTC
CDR3: CASSLAGGVLSYNEQFF

V: TRBV11-2
D: NA
J: TRBJ2-1
size: NA
DNA: TGTGCCAGCAGCTTAGCCGGGACCCAGCAGTTCTTC
CDR3: CASSLAGTQQFF

V: TRBV19
D: NA
J: TRBJ1-5
size: NA
DNA: TGTGCCAGTAGTATAGATCTCGGCAATCAGCCCCAGCATTTT
CDR3: CASSIDLGNQPQHF

V: TRBV18
D: TRBD1
J: TRBJ1-1
size: NA
DNA: TGTGCCAGCTCACGGGACAGGGGCCTCCCGAACACTGAAGCTTTCTTT
CDR3: CASSRDRGLPNTEAFF

V: TRBV6-5
D: NA
J: TRBJ1-4
size: NA
DNA: TGTGCCAGCAGTTACAACAGGGCCCCCAGGGAAAAACTGTTTTTT
CDR3: CASSYNRAPREKLFF

V: TRBV19
D: TRBD2
J: TRBJ2-3
size: NA
DNA: TGTGCCAGTAGTGGACTAGCGGCCACAGATACGCAGTATTTT
CDR3: CASSGLAATDTQYF

V: TRBV2
D: NA
J: TRBJ2-2
size: NA
DNA: TGTGCCAGCAGCCAAAACTCGGGCACCGGGGAGCTGTTTTTT
CDR3: CASSQNSGTGELFF

V: TRBV7-9
D: TRBD1
J: TRBJ1-1
size: once
DNA: TGTGCCAGCAGCCCCTGGACAGGGGGCAAGTCTGAAGCTTTCTTT
CDR3: CASSPWTGGKSEAFF

V: TRBV6-1
D: NA
J: TRBJ1-5
size: few
DNA: TGTGCCAGCAGTTTCAGGGGAGGAGTGCAGCCCCAGCATTTT
CDR3: CASSFRGGVQPQHF

V: TRBV5-6
D: TRBD2
J: TRBJ2-7
size: NA
DNA: TGTGCCAGCAGCTTGGGAGGGACTAGCCTCAAGTATTACGAGCAGTACTTC
CDR3: CASSLGGTSLKYYEQYF

V: TRBV5-4
D: NA
J: TRBJ2-2
size: NA
DNA: TGTGCCAGCAACGGGGGTGGCGGGGAGCTGTTTTTT
CDR3: CASNGGGGELFF

V: TRBV18
D: TRBD2
J: TRBJ2-4
size: NA
DNA: TGTGCCAGCTCCCGCTCGGGGGGAGAACTAGCCAAAAACATTCAGTACTTC
CDR3: CASSRSGGELAKNIQYF

V: TRBV7-3
D: NA
J: TRBJ2-2
size: NA
DNA: TGTGCCAGCAGCTTCGGCAGGATGGAAACCGGGGAGCTGTTTTTT
CDR3: CASSFGRMETGELFF

V: TRBV6-6
D: NA
J: TRBJ1-1
size: NA
DNA: TGTGCCAGCAGTTTTCGGGGCTATAACACTGAAGCTTTCTTT
CDR3: CASSFRGYNTEAFF

V: TRBV7-9
D: NA
J: TRBJ2-4
size: NA
DNA: TGTGCCCGAGGGGCCGGTCTTCTGATTCAGTACTTC
CDR3: CARGAGLLIQYF

V: TRBV5-1
D: NA
J: TRBJ2-2
size: few
DNA: TGCGCCAGCAGCTCTAGACAGAACGCGAACACCGGGGAGCTGTTTTTT
CDR3: CASSSRQNANTGELFF

V: TRBV6-2/TRBV6-3
D: TRBD1
J: TRBJ2-5
size: once
DNA: TGTGCCAGCAGTTGGCCGGGACAGGGGATAGAAGAGACCCAGTACTTC
CDR3: CASSWPGQGIEETQYF

V: TRBV4-1
D: TRBD2
J: TRBJ2-5
size: once
DNA: TGCGCCAGCAGCCAATCCCGGACTAGCGGGGGGGAGACCCAGTACTTC
CDR3: CASSQSRTSGGETQYF

V: TRBV2
D: NA
J: TRBJ2-1
size: NA
DNA: TGTGCCAGCAGTGTGGGCAGCCAGCAGTTCTTC
CDR3: CASSVGSQQFF

V: TRBV5-4
D: NA
J: TRBJ1-5
size: few
DNA: TGTGCCAGCAGCGGACAGCCCAATCAGCCCCAGCATTTT
CDR3: CASSGQPNQPQHF

V: TRBV30
D: NA
J: TRBJ1-2
size: NA
DNA: TGTGCCTGGAGTGTACCGGGGGAGATCAACTATGGCTACACCTTC
CDR3: CAWSVPGEINYGYTF

V: TRBV6-5
D: NA
J: TRBJ1-2
size: NA
DNA: TGTGCCAGCAGTTACGGAAACGGGGGCTACACCTTC
CDR3: CASSYGNGGYTF

V: TRBV6-4
D: NA
J: TRBJ2-3
size: NA
DNA: TGTGCCAGCAGGGCCAGGGAGACAGATACGCAGTATTTT
CDR3: CASRARETDTQYF

V: TRBV6-5
D: NA
J: TRBJ1-5
size: NA
DNA: TGTGCCAGCAGCGAGACTTTCCAGGGTCAGCCCCAGCATTTT
CDR3: CASSETFQGQPQHF

V: TRBV5-6
D: TRBD1
J: TRBJ2-5
size: NA
DNA: TGTGCCAGCAACCTCAGGGGGCTTTGGGAGACCCAGTACTTC
CDR3: CASNLRGLWETQYF

V: TRBV4-1
D: NA
J: TRBJ1-3
size: NA
DNA: TGCGCCAGCAGCCAAGATGGGATGCGCTCTGGAAACACCATATATTTT
CDR3: CASSQDGMRSGNTIYF

V: TRBV7-8
D: TRBD2
J: TRBJ2-1
size: NA
DNA: TGTGCCAGCAGCTTAGGTTGGGGGGGGGTAGTGAATGAGCAGTTCTTC
CDR3: CASSLGWGGVVNEQFF

V: TRBV4-1
D: NA
J: TRBJ2-5
size: NA
DNA: TGCGCCAGCAGGGGCGAGGAGGGCAGGGGTAGAGAGACCCAGTACTTC
CDR3: CASRGEEGRGRETQYF

V: TRBV7-9
D: NA
J: TRBJ1-1
size: once
DNA: TGTGCCAGCAGCTCAGCTGGTAACACTGAAGCTTTCTTT
CDR3: CASSSAGNTEAFF

V: TRBV6-4
D: TRBD1
J: TRBJ2-1
size: NA
DNA: TGTGCCAGCAGCCAAGGGACAGGGGGCAATGAGCAGTTCTTC
CDR3: CASSQGTGGNEQFF

V: TRBV6-5
D: TRBD1
J: TRBJ2-2
size: once
DNA: TGTGCCAGCAGCCCCGGGACAGGTTACACCGGGGAGCTGTTTTTT
CDR3: CASSPGTGYTGELFF

V: TRBV10-3
D: NA
J: TRBJ1-2
size: few
DNA: TGTGCCATCAGTGAGTCGACAGGAGGAGCTAACTATGGCTACACCTTC
CDR3: CAISESTGGANYGYTF

V: TRBV6-5
D: NA
J: TRBJ2-7
size: NA
DNA: TGTGCCAGCGGAGGAAGGGCCTACGAGCAGTACTTC
CDR3: CASGGRAYEQYF

V: TRBV14
D: NA
J: TRBJ2-7
size: NA
DNA: TGTGCCAGCAGCCACAGAGGCGGCTACGAGCAGTACTTC
CDR3: CASSHRGGYEQYF

V: TRBV5-1
D: TRBD1
J: TRBJ1-2
size: NA
DNA: TGCGCCAGCAGCCTTACAGGGGGAAACTATGGCTACACCTTC
CDR3: CASSLTGGNYGYTF

V: TRBV2
D: NA
J: TRBJ1-1
size: NA
DNA: TGTGCCAGCAGTGAAGGGGATGCTGAAGCTTTCTTT
CDR3: CASSEGDAEAFF

V: TRBV6-4
D: NA
J: TRBJ2-3
size: NA
DNA: TGTGCCAGCAGTGACTCCATTAGTGGAGGAGATACGCAGTATTTT
CDR3: CASSDSISGGDTQYF

V: TRBV24-1
D: TRBD2
J: TRBJ2-5
size: NA
DNA: TGTGCCACCAGTGACAATGAGCGGGGGGGTCGGTACCAAGAGACCCAGTACTTC
CDR3: CATSDNERGGRYQETQYF

V: TRBV7-2
D: NA
J: TRBJ2-5
size: NA
DNA: TGTGCCAGCAGCTCATCGCAAGCCGGCCAAGAGACCCAGTACTTC
CDR3: CASSSSQAGQETQYF

V: TRBV12-3/TRBV12-4
D: NA
J: TRBJ1-2
size: once
DNA: TGTGCCAGCAGCCGGAGCTGGGACCCTGGCTACACCTTC
CDR3: CASSRSWDPGYTF

V: TRBV5-5
D: TRBD2
J: TRBJ2-5
size: NA
DNA: TGTGCCAGCAGTTATATTAGCGGGGGCGGAGAGACCCAGTACTTC
CDR3: CASSYISGGGETQYF

V: TRBV21-1
D: NA
J: TRBJ1-1
size: NA
DNA: TGTGCCAGCAGCGGTGAGGGCTTGAACACTGAAGCTTTCTTT
CDR3: CASSGEGLNTEAFF

V: TRBV27
D: NA
J: TRBJ2-3
size: NA
DNA: TGTGCCAGCAGTTTTTCAGGAAATACGGGAGATACGCAGTATTTT
CDR3: CASSFSGNTGDTQYF

V: TRBV5-4
D: NA
J: TRBJ2-7
size: NA
DNA: TGTGCCAGCAGCTCCCCGCTCCCCGGGAAGAGGAGCGAGCAGTACTTC
CDR3: CASSSPLPGKRSEQYF

V: TRBV2
D: NA
J: TRBJ1-2
size: NA
DNA: TGTGCCAGCAGTGATCACACAGGGAGAGAAGGCTACACCTTC
CDR3: CASSDHTGREGYTF

V: TRBV5-1
D: NA
J: TRBJ1-1
size: NA
DNA: TGCGCCAGCAGCTTGGCCGGAGGTTACACTGAAGCTTTCTTT
CDR3: CASSLAGGYTEAFF

V: TRBV19
D: TRBD1
J: TRBJ1-6
size: NA
DNA: TGTGCCAGTAGTGGGAACAGGGGACGCAATTCACCCCTCCACTTT
CDR3: CASSGNRGRNSPLHF

V: TRBV5-5
D: NA
J: TRBJ1-4
size: NA
DNA: TGTGCCAGCAGCTTGGCCTCCGCCGCAAAACTGTTTTTT
CDR3: CASSLASAAKLFF

V: TRBV29-1
D: NA
J: TRBJ2-1
size: NA
DNA: TGCAGCGTTGAATCCCCGACGAGGAGCTCCTACAATGAGCAGTTCTTC
CDR3: CSVESPTRSSYNEQFF

V: TRBV4-1
D: NA
J: TRBJ2-7
size: few
DNA: TGCGCCAGCAGCTATTCAGCTGCTTCCTACGAGCAGTACTTC
CDR3: CASSYSAASYEQYF

V: TRBV3-1/TRBV3-2
D: NA
J: TRBJ1-3
size: NA
DNA: TGTGCCAGCAGACGGACAGACTCTGGAAACACCATATATTTT
CDR3: CASRRTDSGNTIYF

V: TRBV10-2
D: NA
J: TRBJ1-2
size: NA
DNA: TGCGCCAGCAGTGAAAACAGAAACTATGGCTACACCTTC
CDR3: CASSENRNYGYTF